This T cell receptor (beta chain) was captured in a study of tumor and adjacent non-tumor tissue in lung cancer (dated by TCRdb to about 2018). In the study overall: Patients with adenocarcinoma (approximately 12), squamous cell carcinoma (2) and small cell lung cancer (1) were included in the cohort. Ages among the 15 or so patients ranged from roughly 30 to 85 years, there were some 10 men and 5 women, and disease was at TNM stage I to III. Sequencing generated a total of 125,075,908 productive TCRbeta reads, averaging around 4.2 million reads per sample. The study compared bulk TCRbeta repertoires from lung tumor tissue and matched distant non-tumor lung tissue of around 14 lung cancer patients. TCRbeta CDR3 sequencing was performed on 25 to 35 paired specimens, with one tumor sample and one normal lung sample collected per patient.

General findings and caveats noted by the study authors: Significantly higher TCR diversity (inverse Simpson) was observed in tumor tissue than in normal lung tissue (roughly 470 vs 170, P = 0.0075, Mann-Whitney U test). Only roughly 15 patients were in the cohort, and the authors stated that larger samples and more detailed clinical data are needed. TCR diversity was significantly higher in younger patients, and higher tumor TCR diversity was associated with shorter overall and disease-free survival. The top 100 clones accounted for a significantly larger cumulative portion of the repertoire in normal lung than in tumor tissue. Because peripheral blood was not sequenced, blood TCRbeta repertoires in the lung cancer patients of the study were not examined. The sequencing platform is not named in the methods, and unique molecular identifiers are not mentioned.

On this clonotype itself: The target of this receptor is not known. One end of the junction is discordant with germline, which a read error may explain.

The library was obtained by multiplex PCR. Reads for this sample came from an Illumina HiSeq 2500. TCRbeta libraries were constructed through three rounds of nested PCR with primers (Table S4) according to protocols adapted from ARM-PCR. Before sequencing, PCR products in the 200-500 bp range were cut out of the gel and cleaned up using the QIAquick gel extraction kit. In the original analysis: Reads were cleaned with Trimmomatic, merged with FLASH into complete CDR3 sequences, and assigned to V(D)J germline segments with MiTCR. Clonal diversity was computed as the inverse Simpson's index with VDJtools. In-frame sequences lacking a premature stop codon were counted as productive reads. Clones were called with MiXCR by TCRdb after fastp trimmed the public reads at Q25, and only in-frame beta chains were retained. Rows with one shared CDR3 protein collapse into an entry with the most common genes and DNA. The V and J calls were determined by TCRdb, not by the authors. The sample data list about 110,000 distinct CDR3 sequences, and about 75% of these were observed just once. The top ten hold around 37% of the sample.

The CDR3 numbers 14 residues from cysteine through phenylalanine. The only DNA kept is the CDR3, 42 bases in frame from the first base. Looking up the germline V gene yields CDR1 MNHEY and CDR2 SVGEGT. RNA was extracted from bulk unsorted tissue and checked for quality with a NanoDrop ND-1000 and an Agilent 2100. Donors were newly diagnosed lung cancer patients admitted for thoracic surgery in China between August and November 2014, without prior chemotherapy. Patients who had received previous radiotherapy or chemotherapy, or who had another concurrent cancer, were excluded from the study. Surgical tissue pieces of about 1-2.2 cm3 were preserved in RNAlater solution and were kept at -80 degrees C until use.

The V gene is TRBV6-2 or TRBV6-3 and the J gene is TRBJ2-1; the D gene is perhaps TRBD2, on 7 matching bases. This receptor was identified in a woman aged 55-69 years with non-small cell lung cancer. The source material was lung tumor tissue. At the DNA level, the sequence is TGTGTCAGCAGGGATCCGGGGGGCGAGGATCAGCAGTTCTTC. Its product reads: CVSRDPGGEDQQFF.